This T cell receptor beta chain was found in a study of T cell repertoires and HLA-DP antigens. Data came from immunoSEQ multiplex PCR; TCRdb stores just in-frame clones and leaves some out. Of 90,000 to 130,000 clones in the sample, approximately 92% were seen once. On this clone itself: Its antigen is as yet unknown.

The CDR3 is 17 amino acids. This receptor was obtained from a woman between 18 and 30 years old in good health and CMV-seronegative. The sequencing input was CD4+ T cells from PBMCs. The chain employs TRBV21-1 and TRBJ1-1; the D segment call TRBD1 is taken from the table without a DNA check. TRBV21-1 is a recognized pseudogene. CDR3 sequence reads: CASSKAGWDRVGTEAFF. The DNA of the CDR3 is TGTGCCAGCAGCAAAGCCGGTTGGGACAGGGTCGGTACTGAAGCTTTCTTT.